Shown below are 10 T cell receptor beta chains from a single sample sequenced in a study of T cell responses to AZD1222 COVID-19 vaccine. Some clones are missing from TCRdb's copy, which holds only in-frame ones; the method was immunoSEQ multiplex PCR. The sample lists 90,000 to 150,000 clones; roughly 88% were seen once. The material was peripheral blood, obtained on day 0 of AZD1222 vaccination. The receptors shown here come from an adult in good health.

The sample holds one count of this clone. The chain recombines TRBV3-1 (or the pseudogene TRBV3-2) with TRBJ2-4; D is uncertain. This CDR3 is built from 15 residues. Germline CDR1 LGHDT, CDR2 YNNKEL (reference sequence). The V end was cut by 0 bases, the J end by 0 bases, with 6 bases between. As DNA, the CDR3 is TGTGCCAGCAGCCAAGACCAGCTAGCCAAAAACATTCAGTACTTC. It codes for CASSQDQLAKNIQYF.

This chain links TRBV19 with TRBJ1-2, with D possibly TRBD1 on 5 matching bases. Trimming pared 5 bases from V and 3 bases from J, leaving 10 bases between. From germline, CDR1 is LNHDA and CDR2 SQIVND (reference sequence). The CDR3 spans 13 residues. Here the CDR3 reads CASSRDGYYGYTF. DNA for the CDR3: TGTGCCAGTAGTCGGGACGGCTACTATGGCTACACCTTC.

The V gene is TRBV4-2, the J gene TRBJ1-3; D unresolved. Germline loops: CDR1 LGHNA, CDR2 YNFKEQ. The CDR3 contains 15 residues. V lost 1 base to trimming and J lost 0 bases, with 7 bases between them. CDR3 bases: TGTGCCAGCAGCCAAGGGCGCGGCTCTGGAAACACCATATATTTT. Its translation is CASSQGRGSGNTIYF.

The chain has TRBV5-1 and TRBJ1-5; D gene ambiguous. In germline, CDR1 is SGHRS, CDR2 YFSETQ. V dropped 4 bases and J dropped 5 bases, with 10 bases sitting between them. The CDR3 is 13 amino acids. CDR3 DNA sequence: TGCGCCAGCAGCCCGAACGGGGATCAGCCCCAGCATTTT. Its protein is CASSPNGDQPQHF.

This chain joins TRBV6-1 and TRBJ1-3; D unclear. The CDR3 runs 17 residues. Trimming shortened V by 1 base and J by 4 bases, and 17 bases separated the two germline ends. The V gene's germline CDR1 is MNHNS and CDR2 SASEGT. The CDR3 is CASSEGLWEAGGNTIYF. CDR3 nucleotides: TGTGCCAGCAGTGAAGGTCTATGGGAGGCCGGAGGAAACACCATATATTTT.

This chain connects TRBV18 to TRBJ1-1, with D unclear. The V gene's germline CDR1 is KGHSH and CDR2 LQKENI. The CDR3 runs 15 residues. Trimming cost V 1 base and J 3 bases, with 12 bases left between them. This CDR3 reads CASSPLSTRDTEAFF. In DNA, the CDR3 is TGTGCCAGCTCACCACTAAGCACCCGGGACACTGAAGCTTTCTTT. Combining the CDR3 with reference TRBV18 and TRBJ1-1 gives the whole variable domain NAGVMQNPRHLVRRRGQEARLRCSPMKGHSHVYWYRQLPEEGLKFMVYLQKENIIDESGMPKERFSAEFPKEGPSILRIQQVVRGDSAAYFCASSPLSTRDTEAFFGQGTRLTVV.

The table lists this clone with a few counts. The rearrangement uses TRBV5-1 and TRBJ1-2; D not certain. The V gene lost 5 bases and the J gene lost 0 bases, with 14 bases spanning the gap. This CDR3 spans 15 amino acids. From germline, CDR1 is SGHRS and CDR2 YFSETQ. The CDR3 reads CASRPEPIANYGYTF. The CDR3 nucleotides are TGCGCCAGCAGACCGGAGCCCATCGCTAACTATGGCTACACCTTC. Combining the CDR3 with reference TRBV5-1 and TRBJ1-2 gives the whole variable domain KAGVTQTPRYLIKTRGQQVTLSCSPISGHRSVSWYQQTPGQGLQFLFEYFSETQRNKGNFPGRFSGRQFSNSRSEMNVSTLELGDSALYLCASRPEPIANYGYTFGSGTRLTVV.

This clone occurred once. J is TRBJ1-5 and V is TRBV15; D is perhaps TRBD1 (5 bases). CDR3 size: 14 residues. CDR1 LNHNV and CDR2 YYDKDF come from the germline V gene (reference sequence). V gave up 6 bases and J gave up 0 bases, with 9 bases separating them. The CDR3 DNA follows: TGTGCCACCAGAGGTGGGGGTAGCAATCAGCCCCAGCATTTT. Protein: CATRGGGSNQPQHF. Using reference TRBV15 and TRBJ1-5 for the parts outside the CDR3, the full variable domain is DAMVIQNPRYQVTQFGKPVTLSCSQTLNHNVMYWYQQKSSQAPKLLFHYYDKDFNNEADTPDNFQSRRPNTSFCFLDIRSPGLGDTAMYLCATRGGGSNQPQHFGDGTRLSIL.

The chain uses TRBV7-2 and TRBJ2-1; 11 bases map to TRBD2. Trimming took 1 base from V and 14 from J; bases not matched to a gene: 4. Per the germline V gene, CDR1 is SGHTA and CDR2 is FQGNSA. The CDR3 is 13 amino acids. The CDR3 bases are TGTGCCAGCAGCTTAGATCCGGGACTAGCGGAGTTCTTC. Translated: CASSLDPGLAEFF.

The J gene is TRBJ1-1, the V gene TRBV19; D remains unclear. The V gene's germline CDR1 is LNHDA and CDR2 SQIVND (reference sequence). V lost 1 base and J lost 0, with 9 bases in between. This CDR3 contains 15 residues. The CDR3 DNA sequence: TGTGCCAGTAGTATAGCTCCCCAGCTGAACACTGAAGCTTTCTTT. Protein product: CASSIAPQLNTEAFF.